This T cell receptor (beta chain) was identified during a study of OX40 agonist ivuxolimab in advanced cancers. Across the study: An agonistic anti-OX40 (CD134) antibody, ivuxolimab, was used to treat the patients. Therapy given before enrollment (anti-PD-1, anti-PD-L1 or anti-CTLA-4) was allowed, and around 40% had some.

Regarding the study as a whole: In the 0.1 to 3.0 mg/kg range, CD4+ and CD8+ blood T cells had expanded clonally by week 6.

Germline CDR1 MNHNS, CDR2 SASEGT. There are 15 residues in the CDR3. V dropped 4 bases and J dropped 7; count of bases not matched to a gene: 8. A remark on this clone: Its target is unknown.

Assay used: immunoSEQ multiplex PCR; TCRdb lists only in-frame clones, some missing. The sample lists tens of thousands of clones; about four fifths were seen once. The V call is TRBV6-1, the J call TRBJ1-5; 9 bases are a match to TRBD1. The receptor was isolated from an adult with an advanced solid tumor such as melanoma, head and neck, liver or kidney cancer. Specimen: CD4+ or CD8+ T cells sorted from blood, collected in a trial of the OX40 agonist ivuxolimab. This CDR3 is CASSVGTGRLQPQHF. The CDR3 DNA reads TGTGCCAGCAGTGTTGGGACAGGGAGGTTGCAGCCCCAGCATTTT.